This T cell receptor beta chain derives from a study of blood T cell repertoires in COVID-19. Study details: From the United States, Italy and Spain came samples of acute and convalescent COVID-19. Sample material is recorded as cDNA or gDNA derived from T cells, B-cell-depleted T cells, or PBMCs.

As originally analysed: Researchers report that nucleated cell counts were estimated from reference gene primer amplification. Measured with immunoSEQ multiplex PCR; TCRdb has only the in-frame clones, and not every one. V and J calls plus clone size are reproduced from that table; the DNA served to infer D and trimming. The table includes about 300,000 clones, 90% detected once. V was clipped by 3 bases and J by 1 base, with 12 bases between them. The CDR3 contains 14 residues. Germline loops: CDR1 DFQATT, CDR2 SNEGSKA (reference sequence). The chain couples TRBV20-1 to TRBJ2-5, with D perhaps matching TRBD2 (6 bases). This receptor was taken from a woman aged 25-40 years with COVID-19, enrolled during active disease. The sequenced sample consisted of peripheral blood. CDR3 residues: CSASPMGGQETQYF. The CDR3 bases are TGCAGTGCTAGTCCGATGGGGGGCCAAGAGACCCAGTACTTC.